One sample yielded the 14 T cell receptor beta chains listed below, sequenced in a study of blood T cells in healthy people across ages (dated by TCRdb to 2014 to 2015). The library relied on 5' RACE. The run used an Illumina HiSeq 2500. A second PCR of roughly 6 to 11 cycles was run with a J-beta primer mix and a sample-barcoded 5' primer. The raw public reads went through TCRdb reprocessing: fastp at Q25, MiXCR clone calling, in-frame beta chains kept. Every entry covers one CDR3 protein and lists the most common genes and DNA from its rows. Present in this sample are roughly 930,000 distinct CDR3 sequences, about 48% of which were seen just once. The ten largest clones take up 10% to 15% of the sample. Sequenced input: blood. All receptors come from a man younger than 45 in good health.

The rearrangement joins TRBV4-3 to TRBJ2-2; possible D gene TRBD1, 6 bases. Trimming stripped 3 bases from V and 5 bases from J, with 10 bases between. Germline V gives CDR1 LGHNA, CDR2 YSLEER. This CDR3 comprises 14 residues. In nucleotides, the CDR3 is TGCGCCAGCAGCCAGGACAGCCGGACCGGGGAGCTGTTTTTT. It yields the protein CASSQDSRTGELFF.

The V call is TRBV2, the J call TRBJ2-7, with 7 bases fitting TRBD1. The CDR3 loop spans 13 amino acids. Trimming removed 8 bases from V and 2 bases from J; junction bases left unmatched: 6. Germline V gene lookup returns CDR1 SNHLY and CDR2 FYNNEI. The CDR3 nucleotides are TGTGCCAGCGACACAGGGGTACCCTACGAGCAGTACTTC. Residues: CASDTGVPYEQYF.

The rearrangement uses TRBV9 and TRBJ2-5; TRBD2 matches at 7 bases. The germline gives CDR1 SGDLS, CDR2 YYNGEE. This CDR3 has 14 residues. V was pared by 1 base and J by 3 bases, with 3 bases of the junction left unmatched. The CDR3 here is CASSVRAGEETQYF. CDR3 bases: TGTGCCAGCAGCGTACGCGCGGGGGAAGAGACCCAGTACTTC.

The J gene is TRBJ2-1, the V gene TRBV4-1; D remains unclear. Trimming pared 4 bases from V and 7 bases from J, leaving 23 bases between. The germline V gene has CDR1 MGHRA and CDR2 YSYEKL. This CDR3 has 17 residues. The CDR3 spells CASSPSGQTSMGNEQFF. For the CDR3, the DNA is TGCGCCAGCAGCCCCTCTGGTCAGACGTCCATGGGGAATGAGCAGTTCTTC.

On this clonotype: Relative to the germline gene, one junction end is altered; a read error may explain this. CDR3 region: CVSSLQQAREAFF. The CDR3 bases are TGTGTCAGCAGTCTGCAACAGGCGCGTGAAGCTTTCTTT. This chain joins TRBV27 and TRBJ1-1; D might be TRBD1 (5 bases). CDR1 is MNHEY, CDR2 SMNVEV, per germline (reference sequence). This CDR3 has 13 residues.

The rearrangement links TRBV5-5 to TRBJ2-5, with D maybe TRBD2 (6 bases). CDR1 is SGHKS, CDR2 YYEKEE, per germline (reference sequence). Deletions cut 4 bases from V and 5 bases from J, with 12 bases between. The CDR3 is 13 residues long. In DNA form, the CDR3 reads TGTGCCAGCAGCACGGGACTTATGGAGACCCAGTACTTC. Translating it yields CASSTGLMETQYF. Complete variable domain (other parts from reference TRBV5-5 and TRBJ2-5): DAGVTQSPTHLIKTRGQQVTLRCSPISGHKSVSWYQQVLGQGPQFIFQYYEKEERGRGNFPDRFSARQFPNYSSELNVNALLLGDSALYLCASSTGLMETQYFGPGTRLLVL.

This clonotype was found once. The chain carries TRBV5-1 and TRBJ2-5; 11 nucleotides align to TRBD2. The J segment lost 4 bases and the V segment lost 5 bases, leaving 10 bases of the junction unmatched. CDR1 SGHRS and CDR2 YFSETQ come from the germline V gene. This CDR3 contains 16 residues. The chain's CDR3 is CASRAGTSGGGETQYF. The CDR3 region has the DNA TGCGCCAGCAGGGCGGGGACTAGCGGCGGAGGAGAGACCCAGTACTTC.

This clonotype came up many times. V and J are TRBV6-5 and TRBJ1-1; possible D gene TRBD1, 5 bases. This CDR3 has 14 amino acids. V was clipped by 3 bases and J by 0 bases, with 8 bases between them. The germline V gene encodes CDR1 MNHEY and CDR2 SVGAGI. The DNA for the CDR3 is TGTGCCAGCAGTTATAGGGGCCTGAACACTGAAGCTTTCTTT. Translation: CASSYRGLNTEAFF.

With respect to this clonotype: At one boundary the junction diverges from the germline segment, which might be a read error. The genes are TRBV27 and TRBJ2-2; D is unclear. The CDR3 is made up of 16 amino acids. Germline CDR1 and CDR2: MNHEY and SMNVEV (reference sequence). The DNA for the CDR3 is TGTGTCAGCAGTTTAAGGGCTGACTCCAACACCGGGGAGCTGTTTTTT. Translation: CVSSLRADSNTGELFF.

This clonotype was seen more than once but under ten times. A read error may account for a junction end that differs from germline. V usage is TRBV24-1 and J usage is TRBJ2-1; unclear D gene. The V gene's germline CDR1 is KGHDR and CDR2 SFDVKD. The CDR3 runs to 14 residues. The CDR3 reads CASAEESSHNEQFF. CDR3 nucleotides: TGCGCCTCCGCCGAGGAGTCTTCCCACAATGAGCAGTTCTTC.

This chain uses TRBV28 with TRBJ1-1; 12 bases are a match to TRBD1. From germline, CDR1 is MDHEN and CDR2 SYDVKM. V was pared by 5 bases and J by 6 bases, with 4 bases of the junction left unmatched. The CDR3 has 14 residues. This chain's CDR3 is CASSDGTGGSEAFF. CDR3 bases: TGTGCCAGCAGTGACGGGACAGGGGGCTCTGAAGCTTTCTTT.

This clonotype was observed a few times. This chain uses TRBV18 with TRBJ2-2; D remains ambiguous. Germline CDR1 is KGHSH and CDR2 is LQKENI. V lost 3 bases to trimming and J lost 0 bases, with 8 bases between them. The CDR3 totals 15 residues. The CDR3 loop reads CASSPTDANTGELFF. In DNA, the CDR3 is TGTGCCAGCTCACCGACCGATGCGAACACCGGGGAGCTGTTTTTT.

The chain carries TRBV9 and TRBJ2-7, with D uncertain. CDR1 and CDR2 (germline): SGDLS, YYNGEE. The CDR3 is 13 amino acids. The V end lost 1 base, the J end lost 2 bases, and 7 bases lay between the germline ends. CDR3 protein: CASSVKETYEQYF. The CDR3, as DNA: TGTGCCAGCAGCGTAAAGGAGACCTACGAGCAGTACTTC.

This clonotype was seen more than once but under ten times. The chain links TRBV27 to TRBJ1-2; D might be TRBD1 (5 bases). This CDR3 has 14 residues. Germline values: CDR1 MNHEY, CDR2 SMNVEV (reference sequence). V was shortened by 5 bases and J by 5 bases, with 15 bases between the two germline ends. The CDR3 DNA sequence: TGTGCCAGCAGTGCGAGGGACGGAGTATATGGCTACACCTTC. It translates to CASSARDGVYGYTF.